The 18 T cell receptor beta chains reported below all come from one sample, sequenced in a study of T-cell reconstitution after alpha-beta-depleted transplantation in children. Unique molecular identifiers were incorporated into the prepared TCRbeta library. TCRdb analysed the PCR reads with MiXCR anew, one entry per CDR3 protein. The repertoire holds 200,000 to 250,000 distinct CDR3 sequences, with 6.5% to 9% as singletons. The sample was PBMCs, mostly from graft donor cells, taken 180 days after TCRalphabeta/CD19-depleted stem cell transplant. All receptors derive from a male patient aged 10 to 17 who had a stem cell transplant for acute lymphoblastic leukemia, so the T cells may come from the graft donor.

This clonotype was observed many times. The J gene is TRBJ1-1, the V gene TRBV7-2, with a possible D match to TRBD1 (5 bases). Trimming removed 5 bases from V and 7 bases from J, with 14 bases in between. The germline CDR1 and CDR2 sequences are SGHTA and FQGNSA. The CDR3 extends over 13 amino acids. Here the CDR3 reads CASSLNWDFEAFF. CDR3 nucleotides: TGTGCCAGCAGCCTAAACTGGGACTTTGAAGCTTTCTTT.

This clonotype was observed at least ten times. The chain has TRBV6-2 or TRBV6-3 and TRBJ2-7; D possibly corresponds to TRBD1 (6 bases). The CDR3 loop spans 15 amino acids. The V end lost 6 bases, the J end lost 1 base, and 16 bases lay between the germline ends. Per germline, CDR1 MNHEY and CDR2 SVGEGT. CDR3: CASSPPGQRSYEQYF. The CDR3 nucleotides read TGTGCCAGCAGCCCACCTGGACAGAGATCCTACGAGCAGTACTTC.

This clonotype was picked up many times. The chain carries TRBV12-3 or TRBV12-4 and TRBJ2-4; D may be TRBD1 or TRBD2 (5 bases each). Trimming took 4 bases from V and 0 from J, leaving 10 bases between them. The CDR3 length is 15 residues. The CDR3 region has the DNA TGTGCCAGCAGTTACCGGGGCCAAGCCAAAAACATTCAGTACTTC. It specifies CASSYRGQAKNIQYF.

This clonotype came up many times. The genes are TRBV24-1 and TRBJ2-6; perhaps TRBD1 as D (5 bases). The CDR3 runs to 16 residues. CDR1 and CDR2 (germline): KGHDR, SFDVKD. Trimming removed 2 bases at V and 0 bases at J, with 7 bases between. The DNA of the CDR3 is TGTGCCACCAGTGATTACAGGCGCTCTGGGGCCAACGTCCTGACTTTC. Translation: CATSDYRRSGANVLTF.

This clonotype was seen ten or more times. CDR3 DNA: TGCAGTGCTAGAATTGTAGCGGGGGGGAATTACAATGAGCAGTTCTTC. This gives the protein CSARIVAGGNYNEQFF. This chain connects TRBV20-1 to TRBJ2-1; the match to TRBD2 covers 11 bases. V lost 2 bases and J lost 4; bases outside the gene matches: 7. CDR3 length: 16 amino acids. Germline CDR1 reads DFQATT; CDR2 reads SNEGSKA (reference sequence).

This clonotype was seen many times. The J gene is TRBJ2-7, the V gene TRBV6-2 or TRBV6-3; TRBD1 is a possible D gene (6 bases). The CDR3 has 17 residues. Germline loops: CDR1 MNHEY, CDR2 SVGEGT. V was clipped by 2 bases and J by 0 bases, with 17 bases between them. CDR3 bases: TGTGCCAGCAGTTACAGTAAGGAAGGGACAAGCTCCTACGAGCAGTACTTC. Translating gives CASSYSKEGTSSYEQYF.

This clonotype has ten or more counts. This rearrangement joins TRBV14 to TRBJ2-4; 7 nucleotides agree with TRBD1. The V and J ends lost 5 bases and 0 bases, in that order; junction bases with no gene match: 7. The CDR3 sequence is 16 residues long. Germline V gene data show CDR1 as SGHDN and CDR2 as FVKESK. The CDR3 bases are TGTGCCAGCAGCGCCGACAGGGTTCTAGCCAAAAACATTCAGTACTTC. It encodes CASSADRVLAKNIQYF.

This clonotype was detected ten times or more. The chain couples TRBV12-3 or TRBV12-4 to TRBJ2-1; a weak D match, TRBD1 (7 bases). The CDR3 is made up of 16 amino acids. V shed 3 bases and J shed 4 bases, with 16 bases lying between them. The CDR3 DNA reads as TGTGCCAGCAGTTTCACCCGATCAGGGGGGTACAATGAGCAGTTCTTC. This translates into CASSFTRSGGYNEQFF.

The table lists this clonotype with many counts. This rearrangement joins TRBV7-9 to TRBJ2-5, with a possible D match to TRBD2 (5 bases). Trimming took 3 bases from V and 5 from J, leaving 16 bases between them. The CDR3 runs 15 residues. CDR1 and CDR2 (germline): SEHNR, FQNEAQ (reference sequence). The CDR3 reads CASSFPSGREETQYF. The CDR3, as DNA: TGTGCCAGCAGCTTCCCCAGCGGAAGGGAGGAGACCCAGTACTTC.

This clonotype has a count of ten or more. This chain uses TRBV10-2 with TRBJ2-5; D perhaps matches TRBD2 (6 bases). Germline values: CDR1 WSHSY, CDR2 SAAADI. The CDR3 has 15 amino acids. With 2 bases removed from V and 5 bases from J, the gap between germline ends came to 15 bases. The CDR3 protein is CASSEPGEVRETQYF. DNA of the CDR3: TGCGCCAGCAGTGAGCCGGGGGAGGTTCGCGAGACCCAGTACTTC.

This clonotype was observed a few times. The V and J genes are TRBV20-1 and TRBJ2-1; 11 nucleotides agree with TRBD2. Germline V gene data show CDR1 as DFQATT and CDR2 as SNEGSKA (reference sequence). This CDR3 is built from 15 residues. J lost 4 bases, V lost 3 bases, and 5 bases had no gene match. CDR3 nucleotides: TGCAGTGCTAGGGGCCCTAGCGGGGGGTACAATGAGCAGTTCTTC. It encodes CSARGPSGGYNEQFF.

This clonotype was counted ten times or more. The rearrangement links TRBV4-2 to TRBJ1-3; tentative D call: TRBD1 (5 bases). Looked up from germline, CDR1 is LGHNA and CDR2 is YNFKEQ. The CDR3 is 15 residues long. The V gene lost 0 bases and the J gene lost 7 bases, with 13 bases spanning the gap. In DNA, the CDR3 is TGTGCCAGCAGCCAAGAAGGCAGGGAAACTAACACCATATATTTT. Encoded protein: CASSQEGRETNTIYF.

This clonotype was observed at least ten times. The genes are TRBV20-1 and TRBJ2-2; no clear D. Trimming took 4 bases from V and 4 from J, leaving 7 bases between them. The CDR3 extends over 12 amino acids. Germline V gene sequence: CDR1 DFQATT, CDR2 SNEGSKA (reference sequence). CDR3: CSAKKVTGELFF. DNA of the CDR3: TGCAGTGCTAAGAAAGTCACCGGGGAGCTGTTTTTT.

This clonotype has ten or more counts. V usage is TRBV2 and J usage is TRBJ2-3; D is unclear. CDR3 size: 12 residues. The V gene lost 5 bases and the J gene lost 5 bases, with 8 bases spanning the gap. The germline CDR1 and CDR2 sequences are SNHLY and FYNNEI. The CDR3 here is CASSTRKDTQYF. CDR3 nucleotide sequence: TGTGCCAGCAGTACCCGGAAAGATACGCAGTATTTT.

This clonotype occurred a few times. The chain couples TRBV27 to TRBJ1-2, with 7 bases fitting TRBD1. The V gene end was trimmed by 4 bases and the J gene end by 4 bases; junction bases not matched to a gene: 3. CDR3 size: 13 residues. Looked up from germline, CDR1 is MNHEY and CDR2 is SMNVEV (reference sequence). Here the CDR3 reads CASSYKGAYGYTF. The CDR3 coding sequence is TGTGCCAGCAGTTATAAGGGGGCCTATGGCTACACCTTC.

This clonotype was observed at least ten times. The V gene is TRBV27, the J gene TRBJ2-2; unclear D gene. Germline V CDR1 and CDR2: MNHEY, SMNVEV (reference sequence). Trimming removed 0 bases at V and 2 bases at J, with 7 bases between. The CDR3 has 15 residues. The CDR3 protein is CASSLSGYNTGELFF. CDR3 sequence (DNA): TGTGCCAGCAGTTTATCCGGCTATAACACCGGGGAGCTGTTTTTT.

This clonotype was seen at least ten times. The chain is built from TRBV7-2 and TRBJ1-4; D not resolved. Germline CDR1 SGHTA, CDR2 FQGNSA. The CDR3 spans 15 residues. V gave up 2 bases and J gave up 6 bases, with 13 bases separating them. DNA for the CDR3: TGTGCCAGCAGCTTAAGACGGAGGTTCGATGAAAAACTGTTTTTT. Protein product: CASSLRRRFDEKLFF.

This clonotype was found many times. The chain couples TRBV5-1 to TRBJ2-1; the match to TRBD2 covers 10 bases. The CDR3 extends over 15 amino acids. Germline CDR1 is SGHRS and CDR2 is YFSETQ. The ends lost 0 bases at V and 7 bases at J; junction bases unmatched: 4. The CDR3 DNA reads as TGCGCCAGCAGCTTGGCTAGCGGGAGTTGGAATGAGCAGTTCTTC. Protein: CASSLASGSWNEQFF.